The T cell receptor beta chain under discussion was sequenced for a study of blood T cell repertoires in COVID-19. On the study more broadly: PBMCs, B-cell-depleted T cells, or T cells were the source of the cDNA or gDNA that made up the material.

The study recruited people aged roughly 18 to 100 years across approximately 25 US areas. Measured with immunoSEQ multiplex PCR; TCRdb has only the in-frame clones, and not every one. The sample has 150,000 to 170,000 clones; 84% are singletons. The length of the CDR3 is 16 residues. V was pared by 0 bases and J by 6 bases, with 9 bases of the junction left unmatched. Germline-derived CDR1 and CDR2 are MGHRA and YSYEKL. The clonotype comes from a man aged 50-59 years who had recovered from COVID-19. Sequencing was carried out using PBMCs or T cells enriched from blood (not recorded which). This sequence joins TRBV4-1 and TRBJ1-2; TRBD1 matches at 8 bases. CDR3 residues: CASSQDGGRGRDGYTF. CDR3 sequence (DNA): TGCGCCAGCAGCCAAGATGGTGGCAGGGGGCGCGATGGCTACACCTTC.